Following are 27 T cell receptor beta chains from one sample sequenced in a study of T cells after yellow fever vaccination. From the 5' RACE reads, TCRdb called clonotypes with MiXCR, one entry per CDR3 protein. The sample has 300,000 or so distinct CDR3 sequences, around 10% seen once. This specimen consisted of CD4+ T cells sorted from PBMCs, obtained 5 days after the yellow fever booster vaccination. The receptors come from a young man who received the YFV17D yellow fever vaccine.

This clonotype was seen ten or more times. This chain uses TRBV7-2 with TRBJ2-1, with D perhaps matching TRBD2 (5 bases). The length of the CDR3 is 17 residues. CDR1 and CDR2 from the germline V gene are SGHTA and FQGNSA. V was pared by 1 base and J by 13 bases, with 26 bases between. This CDR3 reads CASSLVWGAKLGVVQFF. In DNA form, the CDR3 reads TGTGCCAGCAGCTTAGTTTGGGGAGCAAAACTCGGCGTTGTTCAGTTCTTC.

V gene TRBV5-6 combines with J gene TRBJ2-1; either TRBD1 or TRBD2 may fit D (7 bases each). CDR1 and CDR2 (germline): SGHDT, YYEEEE. The germline V and J ends were trimmed by 5 bases and 10 bases, with 19 bases remaining between them. CDR3 length equals 14 residues. In nucleotides, the CDR3 is TGTGCCAGCAGTCCCAGGGGGGGCCTCGGGGAGCAGTTCTTC. As protein: CASSPRGGLGEQFF.

The chain links TRBV20-1 to TRBJ2-7; possibly TRBD1 or TRBD2 for D (6 bases each). The CDR3 covers 12 residues. V was shortened by 7 bases and J by 3 bases, with 13 bases between the two germline ends. Germline-derived CDR1 and CDR2 are DFQATT and SNEGSKA (reference sequence). The CDR3 here is CSVEGGSYEQYF. CDR3 sequence (DNA): TGCAGTGTAGAAGGGGGGAGCTACGAGCAGTACTTC.

J is TRBJ1-4 and V is TRBV5-1; 9 bases are a match to TRBD1. V shed 4 bases and J 7 bases; nucleotides not matched to a gene: 5. The CDR3 has 14 amino acids. Germline CDR1 is SGHRS and CDR2 is YFSETQ. CDR3 protein: CASSIQGAVEKLFF. CDR3 bases: TGCGCCAGCAGCATACAGGGGGCGGTTGAAAAACTGTTTTTT.

The V call is TRBV20-1, the J call TRBJ1-1; D gene uncertain. This CDR3 has 15 amino acids. Trimming took 0 bases from V and 1 from J, leaving 12 bases between them. The V gene's germline CDR1 is DFQATT and CDR2 SNEGSKA (reference sequence). The CDR3 sequence is CSARDLKLANTEAFF. CDR3 sequence (DNA): TGCAGTGCTAGAGATCTTAAGCTAGCGAACACTGAAGCTTTCTTT.

This clonotype was detected only a few times. The chain combines TRBV4-1 with TRBJ2-1, with TRBD1 as a possible D gene (5 bases). V lost 4 bases and J 8 bases, leaving 21 bases between the germline ends. There are 16 residues in the CDR3. CDR1 is MGHRA, CDR2 YSYEKL, per germline. CDR3 in DNA: TGCGCCAGCAGCCCCCTAGGAAATGCAGGGCCCGATGAGCAGTTCTTC. It specifies CASSPLGNAGPDEQFF.

This clonotype was counted only a few times. The rearrangement joins TRBV7-2 to TRBJ1-2; no firm D call. Trimming stripped 5 bases from V and 8 bases from J, with 18 bases between. The CDR3 is 14 amino acids. Per germline, CDR1 SGHTA and CDR2 FQGNSA. The CDR3 DNA follows: TGTGCCAGCAGCCCCGCCGTTGGGTCTGACGGCTACACCTTC. It specifies CASSPAVGSDGYTF.

The chain joins TRBV19 to TRBJ1-5; D remains unclear. Germline V gene sequence: CDR1 LNHDA, CDR2 SQIVND (reference sequence). There are 12 residues in the CDR3. V gave up 5 bases and J gave up 7 bases, with 9 bases separating them. DNA of the CDR3: TGTGCCAGTAGTGAGAAAGGGCAGCCCCAGCATTTT. This encodes CASSEKGQPQHF.

The chain recombines TRBV4-3 with TRBJ2-1; 8 bases align to TRBD2. The germline CDR1 and CDR2 sequences are LGHNA and YSLEER. The CDR3 is made up of 19 amino acids. V gave up 4 bases and J gave up 0 bases; unmatched junction bases: 14. The CDR3 sequence is CASSRPSGGLLSSYNEQFF. DNA of the CDR3: TGCGCCAGCAGCCGTCCCAGCGGGGGTCTACTAAGCTCCTACAATGAGCAGTTCTTC.

The sample holds a few counts of this clonotype. The chain uses TRBV28 and TRBJ2-3; 10 nucleotides line up with TRBD1. V shed 6 bases, J shed 0 bases, and the junction held 6 bases outside the gene matches. This CDR3 is built from 16 residues. Germline assignment: CDR1 MDHEN and CDR2 SYDVKM. Written as DNA, the CDR3 is TGTGCCAGCAGGACAGGGGGCCTTCCTAGCACAGATACGCAGTATTTT. Its protein is CASRTGGLPSTDTQYF.

The DNA of the CDR3 is TGCGCCAGCAGCCAAGATCGAGGAGGCAACCAAGAGACCCAGTACTTC. The encoded protein is CASSQDRGGNQETQYF. The gene calls are TRBV4-3 and TRBJ2-5, with D tentatively TRBD2 (5 bases). The CDR3 extends over 16 amino acids. Looked up from germline, CDR1 is LGHNA and CDR2 is YSLEER. V lost 0 bases and J 0 bases, leaving 11 bases between the germline ends.

The chain is built from TRBV20-1 and TRBJ1-2; D not certain. The CDR3 loop spans 11 amino acids. Germline CDR1 reads DFQATT; CDR2 reads SNEGSKA (reference sequence). V gave up 3 bases and J gave up 0 bases, with 2 bases separating them. The CDR3 spells CSASPNYGYTF. The CDR3 bases are TGCAGTGCTAGCCCTAACTATGGCTACACCTTC.

This clonotype was detected a few times. The chain uses TRBV27 and TRBJ1-5; D is perhaps TRBD1 (6 bases). The CDR3 is made up of 16 amino acids. Germline CDR1 reads MNHEY; CDR2 reads SMNVEV (reference sequence). Deletions cut 6 bases from V and 3 bases from J, with 18 bases between. The CDR3 loop is CASRPYTGPPNQPQHF. Here the CDR3 DNA reads TGTGCCAGCAGACCCTACACAGGGCCCCCCAATCAGCCCCAGCATTTT.

This clonotype was recorded a few times. The CDR3 is CASRWDRDSPLHF. DNA of the CDR3: TGTGCCAGCAGGTGGGACAGGGATTCACCCCTCCACTTT. The V call is TRBV6-5, the J call TRBJ1-6; 9 bases agree with TRBD1. The germline CDR1 and CDR2 sequences are MNHEY and SVGAGI. This CDR3 region has 13 residues. The V gene end was trimmed by 6 bases and the J gene end by 8 bases; junction bases not matched to a gene: 2.

The sample holds a few counts of this clonotype. The chain combines TRBV7-2 with TRBJ1-2; TRBD1 might be the D (6 bases). The CDR3 consists of 15 residues. Germline V lookup: CDR1 SGHTA, CDR2 FQGNSA. V lost 4 bases to trimming and J lost 4 bases, with 16 bases between them. The CDR3 spells CASSSYQGQSYGYTF. CDR3 nucleotides: TGTGCCAGCAGCTCTTACCAGGGGCAGAGCTATGGCTACACCTTC.

This clonotype was picked up a small number of times. The CDR3: CAISPQGRGGPSNEQFF. The CDR3 DNA reads TGTGCCATCTCCCCCCAGGGGCGGGGGGGCCCGAGCAATGAGCAGTTCTTC. This sequence joins TRBV10-3 and TRBJ2-1, with 9 positions matching TRBD2. J lost 6 bases, V lost 8 bases, and 17 bases had no gene match. Germline V gives CDR1 ENHRY, CDR2 SYGVKD. This CDR3 comprises 17 residues.

This chain links TRBV5-1 with TRBJ2-4; the match to TRBD2 covers 9 bases. The CDR3 contains 13 residues. Unmatched junction bases numbered 6, after V lost 6 bases and J lost 8 bases. In germline, CDR1 is SGHRS, CDR2 YFSETQ. The CDR3 coding sequence is TGCGCCAGCAAGCGGACTAGCGAAGACATTCAGTACTTC. Protein sequence: CASKRTSEDIQYF.

The J gene is TRBJ2-5, the V gene TRBV20-1, with D perhaps assigned TRBD1 or TRBD2 (6 bases each). The CDR3 is 13 amino acids. V lost 2 bases to trimming and J lost 2 bases, with 9 bases between them. The germline CDR1 and CDR2 sequences are DFQATT and SNEGSKA (reference sequence). The CDR3: CSARRGAQETQYF. The CDR3 bases are TGCAGTGCTAGAAGGGGGGCGCAAGAGACCCAGTACTTC.

V usage is TRBV12-3 or TRBV12-4 and J usage is TRBJ1-5, with D maybe TRBD1 (6 bases). V was clipped by 4 bases and J by 0 bases, with 10 bases between them. The CDR3 is 15 amino acids. In DNA, the CDR3 is TGTGCCAGCAGTTGGACAGCTAATAGCAATCAGCCCCAGCATTTT. Its translation is CASSWTANSNQPQHF.

This clonotype occurred a few times. The rearrangement joins TRBV2 to TRBJ1-1, with TRBD1 identical over 9 bases. Germline V gives CDR1 SNHLY, CDR2 FYNNEI. V dropped 6 bases and J dropped 7; count of bases not matched to a gene: 3. The CDR3 contains 12 residues. CDR3 sequence (DNA): TGTGCCAGCAGGGGACAGGGTGATGAAGCTTTCTTT. Its translation: CASRGQGDEAFF.

The chain joins TRBV2 to TRBJ2-7; D call uncertain. The CDR3 runs to 11 residues. Germline loops: CDR1 SNHLY, CDR2 FYNNEI. The germline V and J ends were trimmed by 8 bases and 2 bases, with 7 bases remaining between them. CDR3 coding DNA: TGTGCCAGCCAGGTCGCCTACGAGCAGTACTTC. As protein: CASQVAYEQYF.

In its sample, this clonotype was seen many times. V and J are TRBV6-5 and TRBJ2-4, with TRBD1 matching 8 bases. With 2 bases clipped from V and 1 base from J, the junction kept 10 bases outside the gene matches. Germline V gives CDR1 MNHEY, CDR2 SVGAGI. This CDR3 region has 18 residues. The CDR3 spells CASSYGHGQGRAKNIQYF. Written as DNA, the CDR3 is TGTGCCAGCAGTTACGGACACGGACAGGGAAGGGCCAAAAACATTCAGTACTTC.

The gene calls are TRBV12-3 or TRBV12-4 and TRBJ1-2; TRBD1 agrees at 10 bases. J was trimmed by 6 bases and V by 6 bases; bases with no gene match: 10. The CDR3 is made up of 15 amino acids. The CDR3 is CASSENHGTGDGYTF. For the CDR3, the DNA is TGTGCCAGCAGCGAAAATCACGGGACAGGGGATGGCTACACCTTC.

The chain links TRBV6-2 or TRBV6-3 to TRBJ2-7; tentative D call: TRBD1 (5 bases). V lost 6 bases and J lost 6, with 18 bases in between. The CDR3 contains 14 residues. The V gene's germline CDR1 is MNHEY and CDR2 SVGEGT. The CDR3 coding sequence is TGTGCCAGCAGGCCAGCAGGGCAGGCCCGCGAGCAGTACTTC. This encodes CASRPAGQAREQYF.

The J gene is TRBJ2-7, the V gene TRBV18, with TRBD1 as a possible D gene (6 bases). There are 13 residues in the CDR3. With 5 bases removed from V and 5 bases from J, the gap between germline ends came to 13 bases. The germline CDR1 and CDR2 sequences are KGHSH and LQKENI. Written as DNA, the CDR3 is TGTGCCAGCTCAGGCGACAGGACCCACGAGCAGTACGTC. Protein: CASSGDRTHEQYV.

In this sample, this clonotype turned up a few times. J is TRBJ2-7 and V is TRBV11-1; possible D gene TRBD1, 5 bases. Trimming cost V 3 bases and J 0 bases, with 15 bases left between them. CDR1 SGHAT and CDR2 FQDESV come from the germline V gene (reference sequence). The CDR3 extends over 16 amino acids. The DNA for the CDR3 is TGTGCCAGCAGCTTTTTAGGGGCGTCGGACTCCTACGAGCAGTACGTC. Amino acid sequence: CASSFLGASDSYEQYV.

This clonotype showed up many times. In DNA, the CDR3 is TGCGCCAGCAGCTTGACAGGGACGGTTCCCACTGAAGCTTTCTTT. This sequence encodes CASSLTGTVPTEAFF. V gene TRBV5-1 combines with J gene TRBJ1-1; possibly TRBD1 for D (6 bases). The CDR3 is 15 residues long. Deletions cut 1 base from V and 4 bases from J, with 14 bases between. CDR1 and CDR2 (germline): SGHRS, YFSETQ.